This T cell receptor beta chain was recovered during a study of T cell responses to AZD1222 COVID-19 vaccine. Across the study: Second doses at about 4 or about 12 weeks were pooled.

Notes on this clone: Its target is not known.

TCRdb keeps only in-frame clones here, not all; method: immunoSEQ multiplex PCR. The sample carries about 140,000 clones, roughly 92% recorded once. This CDR3 is built from 14 residues. The germline V gene has CDR1 MGHDK and CDR2 SYGVNS. Trimming stripped 3 bases from V and 7 bases from J, with 16 bases between. Overall study findings and caveats: White British ancestry dominated among donors, who included more females, and clonal diversity was possibly underestimated. Only 5 or 6 people who got AZD1222 tested seropositive at baseline. There were vaccine-associated CD4 TCRs across spike, dominant at 160-218 and 743-854.

This specimen consisted of peripheral blood, obtained on day 0 of AZD1222 vaccination. This chain joins TRBV25-1 and TRBJ2-7, with D hard to call. The TCR sequence derives from an adult in good health. The CDR3 DNA reads TGTGCCAGCAGTGATTCGGCCGGTTCCGGAGAGCAGTACTTC. This codes for CASSDSAGSGEQYF.